These 18 T cell receptor beta chains were sequenced from one sample in a study of T cells in Graves' hyperthyroidism and ophthalmopathy. Using RNA transcripts as the source, TCR beta CDR3 regions were amplified. First-round RT-PCR of the TCR CDR3 relied on the HTBI primer set. From the multiplex PCR reads, TCRdb called clonotypes with MiXCR, one entry per CDR3 protein. The profile shows some 440,000 distinct CDR3 sequences, about a sixth of them singletons. The material sequenced was blood. The source is a woman aged 18-29 years with Graves' hyperthyroidism.

Many counts were recorded for this clonotype. The chain couples TRBV20-1 to TRBJ1-1; TRBD1 matches at 7 bases. Germline CDR1 and CDR2: DFQATT and SNEGSKA (reference sequence). The CDR3 spans 13 residues. With V trimmed by 5 bases and J by 7 bases, 10 bases remained unmatched. In DNA form, the CDR3 reads TGCAGTGCTTGTGGACAGGTAACCTATGAAGCTTTCTTT. Encoded protein: CSACGQVTYEAFF.

This clonotype was detected many times. The chain combines TRBV7-9 with TRBJ2-3, with TRBD2 identical over 7 bases. Per the germline V gene, CDR1 is SEHNR and CDR2 is FQNEAQ (reference sequence). The V gene end was trimmed by 3 bases and the J gene end by 3 bases; junction bases not matched to a gene: 3. This CDR3 has 14 amino acids. CDR3 DNA sequence: TGTGCCAGCAGCTTGACTAGCCCTACAGATACGCAGTATTTT. Its protein product is CASSLTSPTDTQYF.

This clonotype was recorded at least ten times. The chain has TRBV11-3 and TRBJ1-1; D is unclear. Trimming pared 10 bases from V and 2 bases from J, leaving 17 bases between. Germline loops: CDR1 SGHNT, CDR2 YENEEA. This CDR3 contains 14 residues. The CDR3 DNA is TGTGCCACCTCAACCCGTACAGTTAACACTGAAGCTTTCTTT. This encodes CATSTRTVNTEAFF.

Many counts were recorded for this clonotype. The J gene is TRBJ1-5, the V gene TRBV27, with D maybe TRBD1 (5 bases). This CDR3 contains 16 residues. V lost 8 bases and J 0 bases, leaving 17 bases between the germline ends. Germline lookup yields CDR1 MNHEY and CDR2 SMNVEV (reference sequence). The chain's CDR3 is CASSKVVGGSNQPQHF. In nucleotides, the CDR3 is TGTGCCAGCTCTAAAGTCGTGGGGGGTAGCAATCAGCCCCAGCATTTT.

There are many counts of this clonotype. V usage is TRBV6-1 and J usage is TRBJ1-1, with D possibly TRBD1 on 5 matching bases. Between the trimmed V and J ends, which lost 5 bases and 0 bases, there was a span of 13 bases. This CDR3 has 15 residues. Per the germline V gene, CDR1 is MNHNS and CDR2 is SASEGT. CDR3 in DNA: TGTGCCAGCAGTCGCGCCTCAGGGTTGAACACTGAAGCTTTCTTT. It is translated as CASSRASGLNTEAFF.

In this sample, this clonotype turned up many times. This chain links TRBV5-1 with TRBJ2-7, with 7 nucleotides matching TRBD2. Losses at the gene ends were 0 bases for V and 3 bases for J; bases not matched to a gene: 18. The CDR3 runs to 19 residues. Germline assignment: CDR1 SGHRS and CDR2 YFSETQ. The CDR3 DNA reads TGCGCCAGCAGCTTGGATTTCCGCTCCGCCGCGGGAGAGGACTACGAGCAGTACTTC. It encodes CASSLDFRSAAGEDYEQYF.

This clonotype was seen ten or more times. This chain joins TRBV2 and TRBJ1-2; TRBD1 might be the D (5 bases). The CDR3 covers 13 residues. Germline values: CDR1 SNHLY, CDR2 FYNNEI. V shed 2 bases and J shed 7 bases, with 11 bases lying between them. This chain's CDR3 is CASSERPGRGYTF. The CDR3 DNA follows: TGTGCCAGCAGTGAACGGCCAGGGCGTGGCTACACCTTC.

Many counts were recorded for this clonotype. The chain couples TRBV12-3 or TRBV12-4 to TRBJ1-6, with unresolved D. This CDR3 has 17 amino acids. The V and J ends lost 6 bases and 0 bases respectively, with 15 bases between them. The CDR3 DNA reads TGTGCCAGCAGAACCGGACGTCTAAGCTCCTATAATTCACCCCTCCACTTT. It codes for CASRTGRLSSYNSPLHF.

The sample holds a few counts of this clonotype. J is TRBJ2-3 and V is TRBV12-3 or TRBV12-4; possible D gene TRBD2, 5 bases. There are 12 residues in the CDR3. V was trimmed by 6 bases and J by 9 bases, leaving 13 bases between them. Here the CDR3 DNA reads TGTGCCAGCAGGGTCCTAGCCTCCACGCAGTATTTT. Translating gives CASRVLASTQYF.

The sample holds many counts of this clonotype. This chain joins TRBV7-9 and TRBJ2-1, with TRBD2 identical over 8 bases. CDR1 is SEHNR and CDR2 is FQNEAQ in the germline V gene (reference sequence). Trimming removed 3 bases from V and 5 bases from J; junction bases left unmatched: 3. CDR3 length: 14 residues. DNA of the CDR3: TGTGCCAGCAGCTTCAAAGCGGGAGACAATGAGCAGTTCTTC. It yields the protein CASSFKAGDNEQFF.

The J gene is TRBJ1-1, the V gene TRBV3-1, with D maybe TRBD1 (5 bases). CDR3 length: 15 residues. V was clipped by 9 bases and J by 0 bases, with 17 bases between them. The germline CDR1 and CDR2 sequences are LGHDT and YNNKEL (reference sequence). The CDR3 reads CASGQGGSLNTEAFF. The CDR3 DNA sequence: TGTGCCAGTGGCCAGGGCGGCTCATTGAACACTGAAGCTTTCTTT.

Many counts were recorded for this clonotype. J is TRBJ1-2 and V is TRBV29-1, with D unresolved. Trimming took off 6 bases at V and 0 bases at J, with 17 bases between the two ends. CDR1 is SQVTM, CDR2 ANQGSEA, per germline. This CDR3 is built from 15 residues. The CDR3, as DNA: TGCAGCGTAGTGATGGACGGTCTAGCTAACTATGGCTACACCTTC. Translation: CSVVMDGLANYGYTF.

The sample holds many counts of this clonotype. This sequence joins TRBV3-1 and TRBJ1-1; 9 bases map to TRBD1. The CDR3 runs 16 residues. The trim removed 6 bases at V and 1 base at J, leaving 9 bases unmatched. The germline gives CDR1 LGHDT, CDR2 YNNKEL (reference sequence). For the CDR3, the DNA is TGTGCCAGCAGTCAAACGTCGGGACAGGGGAACACTGAAGCTTTCTTT. Protein: CASSQTSGQGNTEAFF.

This clonotype has a count of ten or more. J is TRBJ2-7 and V is TRBV5-1; 8 nucleotides match TRBD2. The CDR3 has 14 residues. The V segment lost 4 bases and the J segment 6 bases; nucleotides outside the gene matches: 9. Germline V lookup: CDR1 SGHRS, CDR2 YFSETQ. CDR3 coding DNA: TGCGCCAGCAGCCGCCGGGGGGGAGAGGGCGAGCAGTACTTC. Translating gives CASSRRGGEGEQYF.

This clonotype came up many times. The chain is built from TRBV7-2 and TRBJ1-1; D is unresolved. Trimming shortened V by 1 base and J by 6 bases, and 12 bases separated the two germline ends. CDR3 size: 14 residues. Germline V gene data show CDR1 as SGHTA and CDR2 as FQGNSA. The CDR3 DNA follows: TGTGCCAGCAGCTTAGGCAGTCTTGTACCTGAAGCTTTCTTT. Its translation is CASSLGSLVPEAFF.

Turning to this clonotype: This may arise from a read error, as a much more abundant clone is one base away. This rearrangement joins TRBV10-2 to TRBJ2-1; 9 nucleotides agree with TRBD1. Per the germline V gene, CDR1 is WSHSY and CDR2 is SAAADI. This CDR3 is built from 16 residues. CDR3 coding DNA: TGCGCCAGCAGTGACCCGGGACAGGGCGGTCGAAATGGGCAGTTCTTC. This encodes CASSDPGQGGRNGQFF.

This clonotype showed up many times. The J gene is TRBJ1-1, the V gene TRBV12-3 or TRBV12-4, with TRBD1 matching over 8 bases. The length of the CDR3 is 15 residues. The ends lost 5 bases at V and 11 bases at J; junction bases unmatched: 16. The CDR3 here is CASSQQGGRSVRAFF. DNA for the CDR3: TGTGCCAGCAGTCAACAGGGGGGGCGTTCGGTAAGGGCTTTCTTT.

This clonotype has a count of ten or more. The chain recombines TRBV15 with TRBJ1-1; D is perhaps TRBD1 (5 bases). Germline CDR1 LNHNV, CDR2 YYDKDF (reference sequence). V was clipped by 1 base and J by 7 bases, with 16 bases between them. This CDR3 is 15 amino acids long. CDR3 sequence reads: CATSRGRGKSGEAFF. The CDR3 DNA sequence: TGTGCCACCAGCAGAGGTCGGGGGAAGAGTGGTGAAGCTTTCTTT.